The entry that follows covers one T cell receptor beta chain sequence. The antigen it binds to is not known. No much larger clone exists at a distance of one base, and base qualities are not known. This sample was included in a study of blood T cell repertoires in COVID-19 (dated by TCRdb to the early 2020s). Notes on the research overall: Collaborator samples came from the United States, Italy and Spain and covered acute and convalescent phases of COVID-19. The material from the prospective study consisted of cDNA or gDNA derived from T cells, B-cell-depleted T cells, or PBMCs. Deeply sampled blood TCRbeta repertoires from subjects exposed to, actively infected with, or recovered from COVID-19 were included in the dataset. The repertoires were released in a freely available public database intended as a resource for research on the immune response to SARS-CoV-2. The samples were drawn from the first 160 participants of the ongoing ImmuneRACE study and from 1,254 subjects provided by 6 global collaborators. Nearly every sample came with metadata listing a de-identified subject ID, COVID-19 status, age in years and sex. Where available, HLA class I and class II types were taken from metadata supplied by the sample provider and were not determined by assay-based typing.

Broad study findings and their caveats: How much clinical and demographic metadata was included differed by source and by participant, and the metadata was provided uncurated.

Participants in the prospective study were enrolled through a virtual design, were aged roughly 18 to 100 years, and lived in fewer than 30 United States geographic areas. To assign participants to cohorts, the prospective study relied on clinical history that participants themselves reported in a screening survey and a study questionnaire. Exposed participants had been in contact with someone with a PCR-confirmed or clinician-diagnosed COVID-19 case within 2 weeks of study entry. In the prospective study, whole blood, serum and a nasopharyngeal or oropharyngeal swab were collected from each participant by mobile phlebotomists. Participants in the prospective study had the option to provide additional blood draws and questionnaires over an approximately 2-month period. Before DNA extraction, prospective study blood samples were shipped either frozen or at room temperature. TCRbeta CDR3 regions were amplified from genomic DNA using the immunoSEQ Assay, a bias-controlled multiplex PCR. From the authors' description of their analysis: Nucleated cell counts per sample were estimated from amplification of reference gene primers within the assay. Sequence reads were collapsed and filtered to measure the absolute abundance of every unique TCRbeta CDR3 rearrangement. Productive Simpson clonality was computed per sample as the square root of Simpson's diversity index over productive rearrangements. TCRdb re-hosts the immuneACCESS table, in-frame sequences only. Its copies lack some clones; in the studies checked, an unresolved V gene accounts for under half of them, and the cause for the rest is not known. V and J calls and clone size follow that table, whereas D and trimming were derived from the DNA. The sample table records fewer than 250,000 clones; 90% of these occur just once. The ten largest clones represent over 13% of the sample.

The CDR1 and CDR2 encoded by the germline V gene (reference sequence) are SGHNT and YYREEE. From cysteine to phenylalanine, the CDR3 is 16 amino acids long. The CDR3 DNA has 48 bases and is translated from base 1. V is clipped by 2 bases and J by 4 bases, and the sequence between their germline boundaries is 18 bases long. Sequencing input: PBMCs or T cells enriched from blood (not recorded which). The clonotype originates from a man aged 25 to 40 who had been exposed to COVID-19. The chain was built from TRBV5-4 and TRBJ1-2, with TRBD1 perhaps the D gene, on 6 matching bases. The CDR3 corresponds to CASSFKGGQGLYGYTF. The nucleotides read TGTGCCAGCAGCTTTAAAGGCGGCCAGGGGCTCTATGGCTACACCTTC. Extended through the reference TRBV5-4 and TRBJ1-2 proteins, this CDR3 yields the full variable domain: ETGVTQSPTHLIKTRGQQVTLRCSSQSGHNTVSWYQQALGQGPQFIFQYYREEENGRGNFPPRFSGLQFPNYSSELNVNALELDDSALYLCASSFKGGQGLYGYTFGSGTRLTVV.